The 26 T cell receptor beta chains given below trace back to one sample, sequenced in a study of CD8 T cells in ankylosing spondylitis. From the 5' RACE reads, TCRdb called clonotypes with MiXCR, one entry per CDR3 protein. The table has 350,000 or so distinct CDR3 sequences, less than 10% seen once. No cognate antigen is known for these TCRs. Overall study results and limits: Among TCR beta sequences, a motif of eight highly homologous variants appeared characteristic of ankylosing spondylitis blood.

Sequencing was performed on blood, either unsorted or a sorted T cell fraction (not recorded which). The receptors were sampled from a male donor with ankylosing spondylitis.

This clonotype was seen only a few times. The chain uses TRBV7-3 and TRBJ2-1; 10 bases are shared with TRBD2. The germline CDR1 and CDR2 sequences are SGHTA and FQGTGA. CDR3 length: 17 amino acids. The trim removed 1 base at V and 0 bases at J, leaving 3 bases unmatched. The CDR3 nucleotides read TGTGCCAGCAGCTTAAGGACTAGCGGAGTCTCCTACAATGAGCAGTTCTTC. The encoded protein is CASSLRTSGVSYNEQFF.

The sample holds many counts of this clonotype. The chain joins TRBV27 to TRBJ1-5; D might be TRBD1 (6 bases). V lost 4 bases to trimming and J lost 7 bases, with 11 bases between them. CDR1 is MNHEY, CDR2 SMNVEV, per germline (reference sequence). CDR3 length equals 13 residues. The CDR3 bases are TGTGCCAGCAGTTGGGACACTGGCCAGCCCCAGCATTTT. Its protein is CASSWDTGQPQHF.

This clonotype was detected a few times. The chain recombines TRBV12-3 or TRBV12-4 with TRBJ1-5; 8 bases match TRBD1. V lost 6 bases to trimming and J lost 10 bases; unmatched junction nucleotides: 8. The CDR3 loop spans 13 amino acids. The CDR3 here is CASSLGQVSPQHF. The DNA of the CDR3 is TGTGCCAGCAGCCTGGGACAGGTTAGTCCCCAGCATTTT.

DNA of the CDR3: TGTGCCAGCAGTTACCGGCGAGTTAAAACCAATGAGCAGTTCTTC. The encoded protein is CASSYRRVKTNEQFF. V is TRBV6-5 and J is TRBJ2-1; D gene unclear. The CDR3 runs 15 residues. The germline V gene encodes CDR1 MNHEY and CDR2 SVGAGI. V was pared by 2 bases and J by 6 bases, with 14 bases between.

In this sample, this clonotype turned up many times. The CDR3 region is CASSLQGQPQHF. CDR3 nucleotide sequence: TGTGCCAGCAGCTTACAGGGCCAGCCCCAGCATTTT. V is TRBV7-9 and J is TRBJ1-5; D perhaps matches TRBD1 (5 bases). The CDR3 length is 12 residues. CDR1 is SEHNR and CDR2 is FQNEAQ in the germline V gene (reference sequence). The V end lost 2 bases, the J end lost 7 bases, and 6 bases lay between the germline ends.

This sequence joins TRBV29-1 and TRBJ2-6, with D uncertain. Germline V CDR1 and CDR2: SQVTM, ANQGSEA. This CDR3 spans 13 amino acids. Between the trimmed V and J ends, which lost 4 bases and 1 base, there was a span of 5 bases. The CDR3, as DNA: TGCAGCGTTGCAGAATCTGGGGCCAACGTCCTGACTTTC. Translating gives CSVAESGANVLTF.

This clonotype was counted many times. The V and J genes are TRBV12-3 or TRBV12-4 and TRBJ2-7; 8 bases align to TRBD1. The ends lost 5 bases at V and 5 bases at J; junction bases unmatched: 11. This CDR3 has 15 residues. CDR3 in DNA: TGTGCCAGCAGTCCACGGGACAGGTCGATCCACGAGCAGTACTTC. It translates to CASSPRDRSIHEQYF.

This clonotype was seen only a few times. The gene calls are TRBV9 and TRBJ1-1; D ambiguous. The germline V and J ends were trimmed by 0 bases and 5 bases, with 11 bases remaining between them. CDR3 length equals 14 residues. Germline V gene data show CDR1 as SGDLS and CDR2 as YYNGEE. CDR3 protein: CASSVVESRTEAFF. In nucleotides, the CDR3 is TGTGCCAGCAGCGTAGTGGAAAGTCGTACTGAAGCTTTCTTT.

This clonotype occurred a few times. The J gene is TRBJ2-7, the V gene TRBV3-1, with TRBD2 matching 8 bases. V lost 3 bases, J lost 4 bases, and 8 bases stayed unmatched. This CDR3 contains 15 residues. Germline values: CDR1 LGHDT, CDR2 YNNKEL (reference sequence). The CDR3 region is CASSQGASGPYEQYF. CDR3 DNA sequence: TGTGCCAGCAGCCAGGGGGCTAGCGGGCCGTACGAGCAGTACTTC.

This chain joins TRBV2 and TRBJ2-1; 9 bases agree with TRBD2. CDR1 is SNHLY, CDR2 FYNNEI, per germline. V shed 5 bases, J shed 4 bases, and the junction held 6 bases outside the gene matches. This CDR3 is built from 15 residues. CDR3 protein: CASSTQSGRYNEQFF. The CDR3 coding sequence is TGTGCCAGCAGTACCCAAAGCGGGAGGTACAATGAGCAGTTCTTC.

This clonotype was detected only a few times. The rearrangement uses TRBV30 and TRBJ2-1; 7 bases match TRBD2. The CDR3 is made up of 13 amino acids. V was pared by 2 bases and J by 8 bases, with 6 bases of the junction left unmatched. CDR1 and CDR2 (germline): GTSNPN, SVGIG (reference sequence). For the CDR3, the DNA is TGTGCCTGGAGTTACGGGAGGTACGATGAGCAGTTCTTC. As protein: CAWSYGRYDEQFF.

This clonotype was found many times. V usage is TRBV12-3 or TRBV12-4 and J usage is TRBJ1-6; D is uncertain. V lost 6 bases, J lost 10 bases, and 13 bases lay in between. The CDR3 has 13 residues. As DNA, the CDR3 is TGTGCCAGCAGCTCGGTGAGGGAATCACCCCTCCACTTT. This translates into CASSSVRESPLHF.

This clonotype was found many times. This chain joins TRBV20-1 and TRBJ1-5; D not resolved. The CDR3 is 13 amino acids. Germline CDR1 reads DFQATT; CDR2 reads SNEGSKA (reference sequence). Trimming cost V 0 bases and J 6 bases, with 9 bases left between them. In nucleotides, the CDR3 is TGCAGTGCTAGAGATGGTGGGCTTCAGCCCCAGCATTTT. It yields the protein CSARDGGLQPQHF.

The chain uses TRBV7-2 and TRBJ2-7; D is possibly TRBD1 (5 bases). The CDR3 consists of 15 residues. Trimming left V 1 base short and J 2 bases short, with 12 bases between. Germline V gene data show CDR1 as SGHTA and CDR2 as FQGNSA. CDR3 in amino acids: CASSLVRLGAYEQYF. In nucleotides, the CDR3 is TGTGCCAGCAGCTTAGTCAGGCTAGGGGCCTACGAGCAGTACTTC.

This clonotype came up a few times. J is TRBJ1-4 and V is TRBV5-1; D is perhaps TRBD1 (6 bases). Germline V CDR1 and CDR2: SGHRS, YFSETQ. Trimming removed 1 base from V and 7 bases from J, with 8 bases in between. This CDR3 region has 13 residues. As DNA, the CDR3 is TGCGCCAGCAGCTTGTCCAGGGGTGAAAAACTGTTTTTT. Its translation: CASSLSRGEKLFF.

At least ten counts were recorded for this clonotype. The chain recombines TRBV24-1 with TRBJ1-5; D is unclear. The germline CDR1 and CDR2 sequences are KGHDR and SFDVKD. This CDR3 contains 15 residues. Trimming removed 4 bases from V and 6 bases from J, with 15 bases in between. This CDR3 is CATSDQTIRFQPQHF. In DNA form, the CDR3 reads TGTGCCACCAGTGACCAGACAATAAGGTTTCAGCCCCAGCATTTT.

This clonotype was seen a handful of times. The V gene is TRBV5-6, the J gene TRBJ2-3; weak D call: TRBD1 (7 bases). The V end lost 4 bases, the J end lost 4 bases, and 16 bases lay between the germline ends. CDR3 length: 15 residues. The germline V gene has CDR1 SGHDT and CDR2 YYEEEE. The CDR3 reads CASSRAGGWADTQYF. Written as DNA, the CDR3 is TGTGCCAGCAGCCGCGCAGGGGGGTGGGCAGATACGCAGTATTTT.

The J gene is TRBJ1-4, the V gene TRBV4-3; no firm D call. The ends were cut back, 4 bases at V and 5 bases at J, with 11 bases in the middle. This CDR3 spans 14 amino acids. CDR1 and CDR2 from the germline V gene are LGHNA and YSLEER. CDR3 nucleotides: TGCGCCAGCAGCCCGGGAACCGGGAATGAAAAACTGTTTTTT. Amino acid sequence: CASSPGTGNEKLFF.

The rearrangement uses TRBV9 and TRBJ2-2, with a possible D match to TRBD2 (5 bases). Germline assignment: CDR1 SGDLS and CDR2 YYNGEE. Trimming cost V 0 bases and J 6 bases, with 12 bases left between them. The length of the CDR3 is 15 residues. The CDR3 DNA reads as TGTGCCAGCAGCGTAGGCGGAGGTGTACCCGGGGAGCTGTTTTTT. Amino acid sequence: CASSVGGGVPGELFF.

The chain combines TRBV29-1 with TRBJ1-2; 8 bases fit TRBD1. Looked up from germline, CDR1 is SQVTM and CDR2 is ANQGSEA. V dropped 6 bases and J dropped 4; count of bases not matched to a gene: 7. This CDR3 has 13 amino acids. The CDR3 here is CSVMTGDGYGYTF. The CDR3 DNA sequence: TGCAGCGTGATGACAGGGGACGGCTATGGCTACACCTTC.

The V gene is TRBV27, the J gene TRBJ2-2; TRBD1 might be the D (6 bases). The CDR3 length is 12 residues. V was trimmed by 5 bases and J by 9 bases, leaving 10 bases between them. Germline V lookup: CDR1 MNHEY, CDR2 SMNVEV (reference sequence). The CDR3 coding sequence is TGTGCCAGCAGTACTGGGGGCCGGGAGCTGTTTTTT. It translates to CASSTGGRELFF.

The chain joins TRBV7-3 to TRBJ1-1; 8 bases fit TRBD1. J lost 0 bases, V lost 5 bases, and 8 bases had no gene match. Germline V gene lookup returns CDR1 SGHTA and CDR2 FQGTGA. The CDR3 runs to 16 residues. The CDR3 DNA sequence: TGTGCCAGCAGCAGGCACGGGACAGGCTTGAACACTGAAGCTTTCTTT. Translating it yields CASSRHGTGLNTEAFF. The whole variable domain, remainder taken from reference TRBV7-3 and TRBJ1-1, is GAGVSQTPSNKVTEKGKYVELRCDPISGHTALYWYRQSLGQGPEFLIYFQGTGAADDSGLPNDRFFAVRPEGSVSTLKIQRTERGDSAVYLCASSRHGTGLNTEAFFGQGTRLTVV.

This clonotype was detected a few times. The V and J genes are TRBV5-1 and TRBJ2-1; 7 positions match TRBD2. V lost 4 bases to trimming and J lost 4 bases; unmatched junction nucleotides: 8. Germline CDR1 SGHRS, CDR2 YFSETQ. CDR3 length: 15 amino acids. The CDR3 loop reads CASSPSGGRYNEQFF. The CDR3 coding sequence is TGCGCCAGCAGCCCTAGCGGAGGCCGGTACAATGAGCAGTTCTTC.

The chain couples TRBV2 to TRBJ2-7; D is unresolved. The CDR3 loop spans 12 amino acids. Trimming pared 3 bases from V and 5 bases from J, leaving 8 bases between. Looked up from germline, CDR1 is SNHLY and CDR2 is FYNNEI. The CDR3 protein is CASSEQGNEQYF. CDR3 sequence (DNA): TGTGCCAGCAGTGAGCAAGGTAACGAGCAGTACTTC.

This clonotype appeared many times. V usage is TRBV4-3 and J usage is TRBJ2-1; the D gene is possibly TRBD2 (6 bases). Between the trimmed V and J ends, which lost 0 bases and 2 bases, there was a span of 14 bases. CDR3 length equals 17 residues. Looked up from germline, CDR1 is LGHNA and CDR2 is YSLEER. The CDR3 nucleotides are TGCGCCAGCAGCCAAGAGGGGAGGTCAAATACCTACAATGAGCAGTTCTTC. It yields the protein CASSQEGRSNTYNEQFF.

This clonotype was counted at least ten times. The gene calls are TRBV29-1 and TRBJ2-3; TRBD2 matches at 10 bases. The CDR3 totals 15 residues. The germline V gene encodes CDR1 SQVTM and CDR2 ANQGSEA. After removal of 3 bases from V and 2 bases from J, the junction contained 5 bases not matched to a gene. CDR3 coding DNA: TGCAGCGTTGACACCGGGACTAGCGTCACAGATACGCAGTATTTT. It translates to CSVDTGTSVTDTQYF.